This T cell receptor (beta chain) was recorded in a study of T cell changes during pregnancy in multiple sclerosis. This table comes from immunoSEQ multiplex PCR, and its TCRdb copy is limited to in-frame clones, with some not included. Of around 65,000 clones listed, 88% are singletons. The CDR3 length is 16 residues. Losses at the gene ends were 0 bases for V and 8 bases for J; bases not matched to a gene: 9. The germline V gene encodes CDR1 SGHRS and CDR2 YFSETQ. This TCR came from a female donor with multiple sclerosis, enrolled in a pregnancy study. The sample here was peripheral blood, taken in the first trimester of pregnancy. The V call is TRBV5-1, the J call TRBJ2-1; 9 bases line up with TRBD2. CDR3 residues: CASSLALSGGRDEQFF. The CDR3, as DNA: TGCGCCAGCAGCTTGGCTTTGAGCGGGGGGAGAGATGAGCAGTTCTTC.